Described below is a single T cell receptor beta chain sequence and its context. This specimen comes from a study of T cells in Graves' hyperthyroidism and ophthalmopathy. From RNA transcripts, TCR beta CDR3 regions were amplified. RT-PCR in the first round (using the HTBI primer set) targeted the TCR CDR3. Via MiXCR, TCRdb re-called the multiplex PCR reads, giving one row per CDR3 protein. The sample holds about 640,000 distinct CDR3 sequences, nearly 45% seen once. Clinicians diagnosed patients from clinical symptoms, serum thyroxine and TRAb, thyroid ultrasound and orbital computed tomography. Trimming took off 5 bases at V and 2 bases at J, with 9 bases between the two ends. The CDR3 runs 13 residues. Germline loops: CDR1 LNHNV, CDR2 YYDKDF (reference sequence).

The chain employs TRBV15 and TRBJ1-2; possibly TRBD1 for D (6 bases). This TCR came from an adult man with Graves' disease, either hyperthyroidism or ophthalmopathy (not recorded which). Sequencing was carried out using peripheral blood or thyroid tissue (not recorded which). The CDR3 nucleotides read TGTGCCACCAGCGTGACAGGCAACTATGGCTACACCTTC. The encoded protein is CATSVTGNYGYTF.